This entry concerns a single TCR beta chain. The antigen is unknown. Deletions cut 3 bases from V and 7 bases from J, with 10 bases between. This CDR3 has 12 residues. Germline V CDR1 and CDR2: MGHRA, YSYEKL. The sample is drawn from a study of OX40 agonist ivuxolimab in advanced cancers. Study in general: The patients received ivuxolimab by intravenous route every 2 weeks at 0.01 to 10 mg/kg. With a range of roughly 23 to 79, age averaged about 58 years, and 75% to 90% were male.

Study observations and caveats: Normalized T-cell clonal expansion was also low in some nonresponders. CD8+ T cells were the subset that, on average, had more expanded clones than CD4+.

TCRdb's table, derived via immunoSEQ multiplex PCR, lists solely in-frame clones and lacks some. Of about 98,000 clones in the sample, about 88% were seen once. The chain has TRBV4-1 and TRBJ2-7; D is unresolved. The sequence was obtained from an adult with an advanced solid tumor such as melanoma, head and neck, liver or kidney cancer. Sequencing used CD4+ or CD8+ T cells sorted from blood, obtained in a trial of the OX40 agonist ivuxolimab. In nucleotides, the CDR3 is TGCGCCAGCAGCCACCCCTTAGGGGAGCAGTACTTC. Encoded protein: CASSHPLGEQYF.